Each of the 2 T cell receptor beta chains below was sequenced from the same sample in a study of T cells in Graves' hyperthyroidism and ophthalmopathy. Amplified TCR beta CDR3 regions derived from RNA transcripts. The HTBI primer set drove a first-round RT-PCR of the TCR CDR3. TCRdb processed the multiplex PCR reads anew with MiXCR; each CDR3 protein has one entry. The sample contains roughly 740,000 distinct CDR3 sequences, 16% of which appear only once. Sequencing was done on a sample of blood. The receptors shown here come from a man between 18 and 35 years old with Graves' hyperthyroidism.

The sample holds many counts of this clonotype. This sequence joins TRBV7-9 and TRBJ2-2; D ambiguous. The CDR3 length is 12 residues. Trimming left V 1 base short and J 6 bases short, with 3 bases between. The germline CDR1 and CDR2 sequences are SEHNR and FQNEAQ (reference sequence). CDR3 sequence: CASSLEAGELFF. The CDR3 DNA follows: TGTGCCAGCAGCTTAGAGGCCGGGGAGCTGTTTTTT.

The chain recombines TRBV5-1 with TRBJ1-1; D gene uncertain. Trimming removed 2 bases from V and 0 bases from J, with 23 bases in between. Per the germline V gene, CDR1 is SGHRS and CDR2 is YFSETQ. The CDR3 is 19 residues long. CDR3 sequence (DNA): TGCGCCAGCAGCTTTCGACCGCACGGGGAAGGTTTGATGAACACTGAAGCTTTCTTT. Its translation: CASSFRPHGEGLMNTEAFF.